A selection of T cell receptor beta chains follows, all from one sample in a study of blood T cell repertoires in COVID-19. The repertoire was sequenced with immunoSEQ multiplex PCR; TCRdb's copy has only in-frame clones and lacks some. The table has fewer than 65,000 clones, 90% to 95% seen once. Sequencing was carried out using peripheral blood. The receptors come from a man between 45 and 60 years old with acute or convalescent COVID-19. Each CDR3 is given with its conserved first and last residue. The D gene is left open where the match is weak. Clone size is stated in some rows and not others, as once, few, many or a class when expanded.

V,D,J,size,CDR3,DNA
TRBV7-9,TRBD1,TRBJ1-1,few,CASSHSGGGPAGAFF,TGTGCCAGCAGCCACTCAGGGGGCGGTCCGGCGGGGGCTTTCTTT
TRBV11-2,-,TRBJ2-7,-,CASRSIQGEQYF,TGTGCCAGCAGGTCAATACAGGGAGAGCAGTACTTC
TRBV7-8,-,TRBJ1-1,-,CASSLEQNTEAFF,TGTGCCAGCAGCTTAGAGCAGAACACTGAAGCTTTCTTT
TRBV5-1,-,TRBJ2-5,-,CASSWGGPSHGETQYF,TGCGCCAGCAGCTGGGGAGGACCTAGCCATGGGGAGACCCAGTACTTC
TRBV5-1,TRBD2,TRBJ2-5,-,CASSSVAGQETQYF,TGCGCCAGCAGCAGCGTAGCGGGACAAGAGACCCAGTACTTC
TRBV19,-,TRBJ2-1,once,CASSMDEGLYNEQFF,TGTGCCAGTAGTATGGATGAGGGATTGTACAATGAGCAGTTCTTC
TRBV11-2,TRBD2,TRBJ2-3,-,CASKKPGLAGRRDTQYF,TGTGCCAGCAAAAAGCCGGGACTAGCGGGGCGTCGGGATACGCAGTATTTT
TRBV5-1,TRBD1,TRBJ2-5,-,CASSRDRGPLETQYF,TGCGCCAGCAGCCGCGACAGGGGGCCTTTGGAGACCCAGTACTTC
TRBV5-8,TRBD2,TRBJ2-1,-,CASSPRGGTANEQFF,TGTGCCAGCAGCCCCCGGGGGGGAACCGCCAATGAGCAGTTCTTC
TRBV19,TRBD2,TRBJ2-3,-,CASSIASGRAGGTDTQYF,TGTGCCAGTAGTATCGCCAGCGGGAGGGCCGGGGGCACAGATACGCAGTATTTT
TRBV19,-,TRBJ2-7,once,CASSAPVSGAYEQYF,TGTGCCAGTAGTGCACCGGTCTCCGGGGCCTACGAGCAGTACTTC
TRBV2,-,TRBJ2-7,-,CASTSGDSYEQYF,TGTGCCAGCACTTCCGGGGATTCCTACGAGCAGTACTTC
TRBV19,-,TRBJ1-5,once,CASSIGGAFSNQPQHF,TGTGCCAGTAGTATAGGCGGGGCGTTTAGCAATCAGCCCCAGCATTTT
TRBV14,-,TRBJ2-5,few,CASSQDWETQYF,TGTGCCAGCAGCCAGGACTGGGAGACCCAGTACTTC
TRBV7-9,TRBD1,TRBJ2-1,-,CASSYRDRDNEQFF,TGTGCCAGCAGCTACCGGGACAGGGACAATGAGCAGTTCTTC
TRBV6-5,TRBD1,TRBJ1-4,-,CASRETGKREKLFF,TGTGCCAGCAGGGAGACAGGGAAGCGGGAAAAACTGTTTTTT
TRBV28,-,TRBJ1-1,-,CASSSGMEGTEAFF,TGTGCCAGCAGTTCGGGGATGGAAGGCACTGAAGCTTTCTTT
TRBV2,TRBD1,TRBJ1-6,-,CASSSTDRENSPLHF,TGTGCCAGCAGTTCTACTGACAGGGAAAATTCACCCCTCCACTTT
TRBV5-6,-,TRBJ2-3,-,CASSLAGLSTDTQYF,TGTGCCAGCAGCCTAGCTGGACTAAGCACAGATACGCAGTATTTT
TRBV6-1,-,TRBJ2-5,once,CASSELSVRETQYF,TGTGCCAGCAGTGAACTGTCCGTGCGAGAGACCCAGTACTTC
TRBV14,TRBD1,TRBJ1-1,-,CASSPFDDREEAFF,TGTGCCAGCAGCCCCTTCGATGACAGGGAAGAAGCTTTCTTT
TRBV9,TRBD2,TRBJ2-3,-,CASSAAGGTDTQYF,TGTGCCAGCAGCGCAGCGGGGGGAACAGATACGCAGTATTTT
TRBV19,-,TRBJ2-1,-,CASSKGGTGGRGNEQFF,TGTGCCAGTAGTAAGGGGGGAACTGGCGGGAGAGGGAATGAGCAGTTCTTC
TRBV19,TRBD1,TRBJ1-5,-,CASYDRGGNQPQHF,TGTGCCAGTTACGACAGGGGGGGCAATCAGCCCCAGCATTTT
TRBV28,-,TRBJ2-7,-,CASSLRKREQYF,TGTGCCAGCAGTTTAAGGAAGCGCGAGCAGTACTTC
TRBV24-1,-,TRBJ2-5,once,CATSDLGRKGETQYF,TGTGCCACCAGTGATTTGGGGCGGAAGGGGGAGACCCAGTACTTC
TRBV11-3,TRBD1,TRBJ1-2,-,CASSPGTGNYGYTF,TGTGCCAGCAGCCCCGGGACAGGGAACTATGGCTACACCTTC
TRBV28,-,TRBJ1-1,-,CASRDLNTEAFF,TGTGCCAGCAGGGACTTAAACACTGAAGCTTTCTTT
TRBV15,TRBD1,TRBJ2-2,-,CATSYRDRDTGELFF,TGTGCCACCAGCTACCGGGACAGGGACACCGGGGAGCTGTTTTTT
TRBV29-1,-,TRBJ2-3,-,CSVEDIRRRVPSTDTQYF,TGCAGCGTTGAAGATATTAGGCGGAGAGTCCCTAGCACAGATACGCAGTATTTT